This TCR beta chain was observed in a study of T cell responses to AZD1222 COVID-19 vaccine. This CDR3 is 16 amino acids long. The V and J ends lost 4 bases and 5 bases, in that order; junction bases with no gene match: 11. CDR1 is SNHLY and CDR2 is FYNNEI in the germline V gene. Sequencing was performed with immunoSEQ multiplex PCR; in TCRdb, only in-frame clones are kept and a portion is missing. The sample lists more than 55,000 clones; 60% to 85% were seen once. Pooled together were second doses at about 4 or about 12 weeks. Sequenced material: peripheral blood, taken 28 days after the second AZD1222 dose. The receptor was isolated from an adult who received the AZD1222 COVID-19 vaccine. This sequence joins TRBV2 and TRBJ2-7; 10 bases are a match to TRBD1. CDR3 nucleotide sequence: TGTGCCAGCAGTGGACCACCGGGACAGGGGATCCACGAGCAGTACTTC. It codes for CASSGPPGQGIHEQYF.